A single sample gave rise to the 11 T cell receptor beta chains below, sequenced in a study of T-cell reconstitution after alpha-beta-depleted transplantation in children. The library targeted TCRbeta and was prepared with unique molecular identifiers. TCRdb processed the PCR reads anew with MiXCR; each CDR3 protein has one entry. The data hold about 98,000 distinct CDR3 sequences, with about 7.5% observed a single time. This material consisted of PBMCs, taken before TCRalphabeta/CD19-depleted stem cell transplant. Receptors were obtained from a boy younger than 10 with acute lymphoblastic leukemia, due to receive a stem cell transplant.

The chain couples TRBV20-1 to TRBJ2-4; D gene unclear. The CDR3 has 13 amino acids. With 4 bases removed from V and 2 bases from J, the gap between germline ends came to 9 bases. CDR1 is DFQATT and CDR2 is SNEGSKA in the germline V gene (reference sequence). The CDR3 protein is CSATSPTKNIQYF. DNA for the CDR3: TGCAGTGCTACCAGCCCAACCAAAAACATTCAGTACTTC.

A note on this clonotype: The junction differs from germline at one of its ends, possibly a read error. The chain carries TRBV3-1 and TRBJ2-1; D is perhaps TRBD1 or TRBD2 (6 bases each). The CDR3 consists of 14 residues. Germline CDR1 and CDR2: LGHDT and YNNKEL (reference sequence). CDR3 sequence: CASSQGGALNEKFF. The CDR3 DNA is TGTGCCAGCAGCCAAGGGGGGGCCTTGAATGAGAAGTTCTTC.

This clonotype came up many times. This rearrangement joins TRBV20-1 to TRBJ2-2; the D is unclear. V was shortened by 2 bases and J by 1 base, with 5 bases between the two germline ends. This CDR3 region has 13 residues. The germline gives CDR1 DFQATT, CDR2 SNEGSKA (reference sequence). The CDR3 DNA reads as TGCAGTGCTAGAACCGTGAACACCGGGGAGCTGTTTTTT. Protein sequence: CSARTVNTGELFF.

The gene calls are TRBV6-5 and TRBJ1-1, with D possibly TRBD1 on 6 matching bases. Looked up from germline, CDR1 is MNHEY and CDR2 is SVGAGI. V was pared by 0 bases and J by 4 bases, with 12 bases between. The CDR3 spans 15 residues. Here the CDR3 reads CASSYSPPGATEAFF. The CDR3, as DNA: TGTGCCAGCAGTTACTCGCCTCCAGGGGCCACTGAAGCTTTCTTT.

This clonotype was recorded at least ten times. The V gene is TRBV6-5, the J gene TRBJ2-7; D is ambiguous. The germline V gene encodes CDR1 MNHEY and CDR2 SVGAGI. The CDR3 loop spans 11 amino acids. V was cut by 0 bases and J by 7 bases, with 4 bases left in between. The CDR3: CASSYSGEQYF. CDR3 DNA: TGTGCCAGCAGTTACTCAGGAGAGCAGTACTTC.

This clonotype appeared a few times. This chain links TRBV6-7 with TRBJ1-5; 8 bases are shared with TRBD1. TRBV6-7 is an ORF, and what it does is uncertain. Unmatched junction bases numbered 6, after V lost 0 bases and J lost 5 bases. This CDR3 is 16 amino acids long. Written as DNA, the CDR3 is TGTGCCAGCAGTTACTCGACGGACAGGGTCGATCAGCCCCAGCATTTT. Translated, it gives CASSYSTDRVDQPQHF.

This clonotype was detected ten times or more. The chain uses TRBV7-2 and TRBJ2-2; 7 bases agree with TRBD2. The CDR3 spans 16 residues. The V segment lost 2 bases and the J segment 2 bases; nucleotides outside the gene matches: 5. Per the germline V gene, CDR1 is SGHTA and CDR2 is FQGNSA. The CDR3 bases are TGTGCCAGCAGCTTACCCAGCGGGGTTAACACCGGGGAGCTGTTTTTT. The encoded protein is CASSLPSGVNTGELFF.

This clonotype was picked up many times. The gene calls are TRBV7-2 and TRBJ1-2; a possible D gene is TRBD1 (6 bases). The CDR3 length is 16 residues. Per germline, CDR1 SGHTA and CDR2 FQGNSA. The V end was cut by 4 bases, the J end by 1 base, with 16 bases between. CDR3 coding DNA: TGTGCCAGCAGCTACAGGGCAGGAGCCATTAACTATGGCTACACCTTC. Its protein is CASSYRAGAINYGYTF.

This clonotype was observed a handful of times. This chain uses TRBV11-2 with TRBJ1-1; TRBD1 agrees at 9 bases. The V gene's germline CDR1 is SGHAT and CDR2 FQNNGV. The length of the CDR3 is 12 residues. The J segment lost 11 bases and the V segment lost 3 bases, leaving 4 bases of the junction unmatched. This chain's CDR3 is CASSFTGTGAFF. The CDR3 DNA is TGTGCCAGCAGCTTCACCGGGACAGGGGCTTTCTTT.

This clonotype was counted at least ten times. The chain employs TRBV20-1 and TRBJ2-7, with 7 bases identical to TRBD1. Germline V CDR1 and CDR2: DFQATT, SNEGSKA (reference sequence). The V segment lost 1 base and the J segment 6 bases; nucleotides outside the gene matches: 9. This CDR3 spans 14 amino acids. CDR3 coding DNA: TGCAGTGCTAGAGGTGGACAGGCTAGGGGCGAGCAGTACTTC. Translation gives CSARGGQARGEQYF.

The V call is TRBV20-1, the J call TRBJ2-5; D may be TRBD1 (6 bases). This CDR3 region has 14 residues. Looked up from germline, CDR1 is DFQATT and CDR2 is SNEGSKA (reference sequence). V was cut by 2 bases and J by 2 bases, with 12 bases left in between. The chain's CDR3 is CSARLQGQQETQYF. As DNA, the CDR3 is TGCAGTGCTAGACTACAGGGTCAGCAAGAGACCCAGTACTTC.